These 26 T cell receptor beta chains originate from one sample sequenced in a study of cytomegalovirus exposure and HLA in healthy donors. The PCR employed 60 Vbeta primers together with 13 Jbeta primers. Here immunoSEQ multiplex PCR was the method, and the copy in TCRdb shows in-frame clones only, minus some. The sample carries 110,000 or so clones, approximately 75% recorded once. The specimen sequenced was PBMCs. These receptors all come from a man aged 35-49 years in good health and CMV-seronegative.

This clone has only one observation. The genes are TRBV2 and TRBJ1-4, with D possibly TRBD1 on 6 matching bases. The V end was cut by 11 bases, the J end by 7 bases, with 17 bases between. Germline V CDR1 and CDR2: SNHLY, FYNNEI. The CDR3 loop spans 13 amino acids. DNA of the CDR3: TGTGCCTCCGCCGACAGGTTTAGTGAAAAACTGTTTTTT. Translated: CASADRFSEKLFF.

The rearrangement links TRBV28 to TRBJ2-7; D may be TRBD2 (7 bases). The germline V gene encodes CDR1 MDHEN and CDR2 SYDVKM. V lost 3 bases and J 1 base, leaving 13 bases between the germline ends. This CDR3 has 15 residues. The CDR3 spells CASSFGGRGSYEQYF. Written as DNA, the CDR3 is TGTGCCAGCAGTTTTGGGGGGAGGGGGTCCTACGAGCAGTACTTC.

This clone was recorded once. The rearrangement joins TRBV19 to TRBJ1-4; D remains unclear. The CDR3 consists of 14 residues. CDR1 and CDR2 (germline): LNHDA, SQIVND (reference sequence). Trimming cost V 6 bases and J 3 bases, with 11 bases left between them. The CDR3 sequence: CASSQTKANEKLFF. The CDR3, as DNA: TGTGCCAGTAGCCAGACAAAGGCTAATGAAAAACTGTTTTTT.

The V gene is TRBV5-4, the J gene TRBJ1-1; TRBD1 aligns across 8 bases. Germline-derived CDR1 and CDR2 are SGHNT and YYREEE (reference sequence). V gave up 3 bases and J gave up 2 bases; unmatched junction bases: 3. The CDR3 consists of 14 residues. The CDR3 here is CASSSGQGNTEAFF. CDR3 DNA sequence: TGTGCCAGCAGCTCTGGACAGGGTAACACTGAAGCTTTCTTT. Together with reference TRBV5-4 and TRBJ1-1, the CDR3 gives the full variable domain: ETGVTQSPTHLIKTRGQQVTLRCSSQSGHNTVSWYQQALGQGPQFIFQYYREEENGRGNFPPRFSGLQFPNYSSELNVNALELDDSALYLCASSSGQGNTEAFFGQGTRLTVV.

The rearrangement links TRBV6-6 to TRBJ2-5; no clear D. Between the trimmed V and J ends, which lost 0 bases and 2 bases, there was a span of 4 bases. CDR1 is MNHNY and CDR2 is SVGAGI in the germline V gene (reference sequence). The CDR3 runs to 13 residues. The CDR3, as DNA: TGTGCCAGCAGTTACTCCCGGCAAGAGACCCAGTACTTC. It is translated as CASSYSRQETQYF.

The chain uses TRBV9 and TRBJ2-2, with 12 nucleotides matching TRBD2. J gave up 5 bases and V 2 bases, and 1 base lay outside the gene matches. Per the germline V gene, CDR1 is SGDLS and CDR2 is YYNGEE. There are 15 residues in the CDR3. CDR3 in DNA: TGTGCCAGCAGCGTCACTAGCGGGGGGACCGGGGAGCTGTTTTTT. This gives the protein CASSVTSGGTGELFF.

The V call is TRBV2, the J call TRBJ2-5; D perhaps matches TRBD2 (5 bases). The closer fit of TRBJ2-7 to the DNA end suggests the J call may be wrong. The germline gives CDR1 SNHLY, CDR2 FYNNEI. This CDR3 region has 13 residues. CDR3 region: CASRPSSPYEQYF. The DNA for the CDR3 is TGTGCCAGTCGCCCTTCTAGCCCCTACGAGCAGTACTTC.

The rearrangement links TRBV19 to TRBJ2-1; TRBD2 is a possible D gene (5 bases). This CDR3 spans 14 amino acids. Looked up from germline, CDR1 is LNHDA and CDR2 is SQIVND (reference sequence). The V and J ends lost 2 bases and 8 bases respectively, with 13 bases between them. CDR3 DNA: TGTGCCAGTAGTATACTAGGGAGAGAAGATGAGCAGTTCTTC. Translated, it gives CASSILGREDEQFF. Full variable domain (outside the CDR3, taken from reference TRBV19 and TRBJ2-1): DGGITQSPKYLFRKEGQNVTLSCEQNLNHDAMYWYRQDPGQGLRLIYYSQIVNDFQKGDIAEGYSVSREKKESFPLTVTSAQKNPTAFYLCASSILGREDEQFFGPGTRLTVL.

V usage is TRBV19 and J usage is TRBJ2-1, with 12 bases fitting TRBD2. V was pared by 2 bases and J by 2 bases, with 4 bases of the junction left unmatched. Per the germline V gene, CDR1 is LNHDA and CDR2 is SQIVND (reference sequence). This CDR3 comprises 17 residues. The DNA of the CDR3 is TGTGCCAGTAGTATACATGGACTAGCGGGAACCTACAATGAGCAGTTCTTC. Translation: CASSIHGLAGTYNEQFF.

V and J are TRBV29-1 and TRBJ2-7; 10 nucleotides align to TRBD1. The trim removed 7 bases at V and 6 bases at J, leaving 12 bases unmatched. This CDR3 contains 14 residues. Per the germline V gene, CDR1 is SQVTM and CDR2 is ANQGSEA. The CDR3 is CSGTGTGDSLEQYF. DNA for the CDR3: TGCAGCGGTACCGGGACAGGGGATTCCCTCGAGCAGTACTTC.

The chain is built from TRBV30 and TRBJ1-5; 10 bases agree with TRBD1. The CDR3 is made up of 14 amino acids. The V gene end was trimmed by 5 bases and the J gene end by 6 bases; junction bases not matched to a gene: 7. Germline V gives CDR1 GTSNPN, CDR2 SVGIG (reference sequence). CDR3 residues: CAWEGQGVGQPQHF. CDR3 DNA: TGTGCCTGGGAAGGACAGGGGGTAGGTCAGCCCCAGCATTTT.

The J gene is TRBJ2-1, the V gene TRBV7-2, with a tentative D call TRBD2 (5 bases). The CDR3 totals 14 residues. The V and J ends lost 2 bases and 8 bases respectively, with 13 bases between them. Germline lookup yields CDR1 SGHTA and CDR2 FQGNSA. CDR3 DNA: TGTGCCAGCAGCTTAAGCGTACCGGAGGATGAGCAGTTCTTC. This encodes CASSLSVPEDEQFF.

The rearrangement joins TRBV5-1 to TRBJ2-2, with 7 bases matching TRBD1. CDR1 is SGHRS, CDR2 YFSETQ, per germline. Germline trimming cut 4 bases from V and 4 bases from J; bases unmatched to any gene: 7. This CDR3 comprises 15 residues. In DNA form, the CDR3 reads TGCGCCAGCAGCGCCAGGGGGAGAAGCACCGGGGAGCTGTTTTTT. It is translated as CASSARGRSTGELFF.

As concerns this clone: The CDR3 carries no conserved terminal phenylalanine or tryptophan, so it likely arises from a read error. J is TRBJ1-6 and V is TRBV5-4; D may be TRBD1 (6 bases). The germline V gene encodes CDR1 SGHNT and CDR2 YYREEE (reference sequence). Trimming took off 0 bases at V and 7 bases at J, with 14 bases between the two ends. The CDR3 runs 16 residues. CDR3 amino acids: CASSLEGGVRNSPLHL. The DNA for the CDR3 is TGTGCCAGCAGCTTGGAGGGGGGGGTTCGGAATTCACCCCTCCACCTT.

In DNA form, the CDR3 reads TGTGCCTGGAGTGTATCTAGCGGGAGTACAGATACGCAGTATTTT. Its protein product is CAWSVSSGSTDTQYF. This chain connects TRBV30 to TRBJ2-3, with 10 bases matching TRBD2. This CDR3 has 15 residues. J was trimmed by 3 bases and V by 0 bases; bases with no gene match: 3. The germline V gene encodes CDR1 GTSNPN and CDR2 SVGIG (reference sequence).

The rearrangement links TRBV9 to TRBJ2-2; TRBD1 might be the D (6 bases). This CDR3 is built from 14 residues. Germline V gene lookup returns CDR1 SGDLS and CDR2 YYNGEE. V dropped 1 base and J dropped 4 bases, with 8 bases sitting between them. The CDR3 nucleotides read TGTGCCAGCAGCGTATCAGGGGCCACCGGGGAGCTGTTTTTT. This sequence encodes CASSVSGATGELFF.

The chain has TRBV4-3 and TRBJ2-3, with D hard to call. Trimming removed 0 bases at V and 1 base at J, with 5 bases between. The CDR3 loop spans 14 amino acids. The germline gives CDR1 LGHNA, CDR2 YSLEER. The CDR3 spells CASSQESGTDTQYF. CDR3 bases: TGCGCCAGCAGCCAAGAGTCTGGCACAGATACGCAGTATTTT.

CDR3 protein: CASSLSGAGANVLTF. The CDR3 coding sequence is TGTGCCAGCAGTTTATCCGGGGCTGGGGCCAACGTCCTGACTTTC. The V and J genes are TRBV27 and TRBJ2-6, with D perhaps matching TRBD2 (5 bases). The CDR3 totals 15 residues. Per the germline V gene, CDR1 is MNHEY and CDR2 is SMNVEV (reference sequence). Trimming shortened V by 0 bases and J by 2 bases, and 5 bases separated the two germline ends.

V is TRBV9 and J is TRBJ1-1; tentative D call: TRBD1 (5 bases). The CDR3 loop spans 13 amino acids. Germline assignment: CDR1 SGDLS and CDR2 YYNGEE. V lost 3 bases and J lost 10, with 16 bases in between. CDR3 in amino acids: CASSERSGGRAFF. CDR3 bases: TGTGCCAGCAGCGAACGATCGGGGGGTAGAGCTTTCTTT.

J is TRBJ1-2 and V is TRBV5-5; unclear D gene. This CDR3 spans 15 amino acids. From germline, CDR1 is SGHKS and CDR2 YYEKEE (reference sequence). Deletions cut 2 bases from V and 4 bases from J, with 15 bases between. The CDR3 DNA is TGTGCCAGCAGCTTAGTTAACCTTCTAGGCTATGGCTACACCTTC. Translating gives CASSLVNLLGYGYTF.

The CDR3 DNA is TGCGCCAGCAGCTTGGCTAGGGGAGGCAAGGACGAGCAGTACTTC. This encodes CASSLARGGKDEQYF. The chain employs TRBV5-1 and TRBJ2-7; a weak D match, TRBD2 (6 bases). V lost 0 bases, J lost 5 bases, and 15 bases lay in between. The CDR3 covers 15 residues. The germline V gene has CDR1 SGHRS and CDR2 YFSETQ. The whole variable domain, filled in from reference TRBV5-1 and TRBJ2-7, reads KAGVTQTPRYLIKTRGQQVTLSCSPISGHRSVSWYQQTPGQGLQFLFEYFSETQRNKGNFPGRFSGRQFSNSRSEMNVSTLELGDSALYLCASSLARGGKDEQYFGPGTRLTVT.

The chain employs TRBV27 and TRBJ2-4; D perhaps matches TRBD2 (5 bases). This CDR3 region has 16 residues. Between the trimmed V and J ends, which lost 0 bases and 5 bases, there was a span of 14 bases. CDR1 MNHEY and CDR2 SMNVEV come from the germline V gene (reference sequence). CDR3 sequence: CASSLSWAARENIQYF. The CDR3 bases are TGTGCCAGCAGTTTATCGTGGGCGGCGAGGGAAAACATTCAGTACTTC.

The chain recombines TRBV30 with TRBJ2-5, with D unclear. The CDR3 runs to 11 residues. Trimming took 0 bases from V and 3 from J, leaving 2 bases between them. In germline, CDR1 is GTSNPN, CDR2 SVGIG (reference sequence). CDR3: CAWSVKETQYF. The CDR3 coding sequence is TGTGCCTGGAGTGTTAAAGAGACCCAGTACTTC.

This sequence joins TRBV5-6 and TRBJ1-2, with 8 bases that match TRBD1. V shed 3 bases and J 4 bases; nucleotides not matched to a gene: 8. The CDR3 has 15 residues. Looked up from germline, CDR1 is SGHDT and CDR2 is YYEEEE. CDR3 nucleotide sequence: TGTGCCAGCAGCTGGGGACGCCAGGGGGCCTATGGCTACACCTTC. This translates into CASSWGRQGAYGYTF.

This clone is a singleton in its sample. DNA of the CDR3: TGTGCCAGCAGGGTGACTAGCGGGGGGTTAGAGCAGTACTTC. It encodes CASRVTSGGLEQYF. The J gene is TRBJ2-7, the V gene TRBV6-1, with 13 bases matching TRBD2. Germline assignment: CDR1 MNHNS and CDR2 SASEGT. V was pared by 6 bases and J by 7 bases, with 6 bases of the junction left unmatched. This CDR3 has 14 amino acids.

The V gene is TRBV7-8, the J gene TRBJ1-1; a possible D gene is TRBD1 (6 bases). CDR1 SGHVS and CDR2 FQNEAQ come from the germline V gene. Trimming stripped 6 bases from V and 3 bases from J, with 20 bases between. This CDR3 region has 16 residues. The CDR3 DNA sequence: TGTGCCAGCAGTATCCTACCGTTCGAGGGGGACACTGAAGCTTTCTTT. It translates to CASSILPFEGDTEAFF. Looking up the rest from reference TRBV7-8 and TRBJ1-1 gives the full variable domain: GAGVSQSPRYKVAKRGQDVALRCDPISGHVSLFWYQQALGQGPEFLTYFQNEAQLDKSGLPSDRFFAERPEGSVSTLKIQRTQQEDSAVYLCASSILPFEGDTEAFFGQGTRLTVV.